This T cell receptor (beta chain) was sequenced in a study of CD8+CD57+ T cells in acquired aplastic anemia. This CDR3 spans 14 amino acids. V shed 3 bases and J shed 1 base, with 12 bases lying between them. Germline-derived CDR1 and CDR2 are DFQATT and SNEGSKA (reference sequence). This clonotype was picked up many times. TCR beta VDJ combinations and CDR3 sequences were profiled from genomic DNA. TCRdb reanalysed the reads using MiXCR and keeps one entry per CDR3 protein. In the table there are some 410,000 distinct CDR3 sequences, around 68% of which are singletons. The specimen sequenced was sorted CD4+, CD8+, or CD8+CD57+ T cells (not recorded which) from PBMCs. The TCR sequence derives from a human donor in good health, serving as a control. This chain uses TRBV20-1 with TRBJ1-1; possible D gene TRBD1, 5 bases. This chain's CDR3 is CSASDNTGNTEAFF. Here the CDR3 DNA reads TGCAGTGCTAGCGATAACACAGGGAACACTGAAGCTTTCTTT.